This T cell receptor (beta chain) was identified in a study of T cell changes during pregnancy in multiple sclerosis. This CDR3 is built from 15 residues. Germline CDR1 and CDR2: GTSNPN and SVGIG (reference sequence). Trimming stripped 2 bases from V and 2 bases from J, with 13 bases between. Libraries were prepared by immunoSEQ multiplex PCR; TCRdb keeps only in-frame clonotypes and omits some of them. Here the sample spans 65,000 to 75,000 clones, about 92% being singletons. This sequence was found in a female donor in good health, enrolled as a control in a pregnancy study. The rearrangement joins TRBV30 to TRBJ1-5; no firm D call. The material sequenced was CD8+ T cells from peripheral blood mononuclear cells, taken in the third trimester of pregnancy. The CDR3 nucleotides read TGTGCCTGGAGTTTAGAAATCGATGGCAATCAGCCCCAGCATTTT. It encodes CAWSLEIDGNQPQHF.